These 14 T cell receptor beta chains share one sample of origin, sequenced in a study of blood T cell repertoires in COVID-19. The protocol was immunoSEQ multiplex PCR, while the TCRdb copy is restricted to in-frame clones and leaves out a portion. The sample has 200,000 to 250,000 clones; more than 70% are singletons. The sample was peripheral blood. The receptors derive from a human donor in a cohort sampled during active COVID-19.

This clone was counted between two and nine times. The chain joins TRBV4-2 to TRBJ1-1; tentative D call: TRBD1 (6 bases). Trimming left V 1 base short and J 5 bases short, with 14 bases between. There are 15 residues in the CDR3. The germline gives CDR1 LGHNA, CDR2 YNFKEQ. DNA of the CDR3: TGTGCCAGCAGCCAAGTGGGGGCTCAGAGGACTGAAGCTTTCTTT. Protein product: CASSQVGAQRTEAFF.

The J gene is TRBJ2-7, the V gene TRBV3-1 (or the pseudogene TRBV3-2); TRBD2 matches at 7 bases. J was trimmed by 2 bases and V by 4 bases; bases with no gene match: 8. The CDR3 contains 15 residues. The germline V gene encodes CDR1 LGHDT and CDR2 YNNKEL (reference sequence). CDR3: CASSRNPSGPYEQYF. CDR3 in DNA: TGTGCCAGCAGCCGGAACCCTAGCGGTCCCTACGAGCAGTACTTC.

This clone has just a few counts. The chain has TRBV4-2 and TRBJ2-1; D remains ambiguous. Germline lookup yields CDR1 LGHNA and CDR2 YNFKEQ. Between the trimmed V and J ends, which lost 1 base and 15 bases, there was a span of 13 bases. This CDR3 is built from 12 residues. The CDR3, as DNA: TGTGCCAGCAGCCAAGTGTCTGGAGACCTGTTCTTC. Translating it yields CASSQVSGDLFF.

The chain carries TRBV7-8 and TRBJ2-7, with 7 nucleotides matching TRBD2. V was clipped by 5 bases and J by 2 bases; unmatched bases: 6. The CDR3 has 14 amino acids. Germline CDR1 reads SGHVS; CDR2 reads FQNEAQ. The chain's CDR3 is CASSPGTTAYEQYF. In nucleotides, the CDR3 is TGTGCCAGCAGCCCCGGGACTACCGCCTACGAGCAGTACTTC.

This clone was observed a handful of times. CDR3 amino acids: CASSARASGGTGELFF. The CDR3 DNA is TGTGCCAGCAGCGCCCGGGCTAGCGGGGGGACCGGGGAGCTGTTTTTT. V and J are TRBV9 and TRBJ2-2, with 11 bases aligning to TRBD2. This CDR3 has 16 residues. J lost 5 bases, V lost 3 bases, and 6 bases had no gene match. Looked up from germline, CDR1 is SGDLS and CDR2 is YYNGEE.

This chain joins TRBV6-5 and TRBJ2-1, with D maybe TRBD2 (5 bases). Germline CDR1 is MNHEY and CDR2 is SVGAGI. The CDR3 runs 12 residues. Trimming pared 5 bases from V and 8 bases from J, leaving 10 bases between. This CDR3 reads CASSRLSHEQFF. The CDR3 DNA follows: TGTGCCAGCAGTCGACTAAGCCATGAGCAGTTCTTC.

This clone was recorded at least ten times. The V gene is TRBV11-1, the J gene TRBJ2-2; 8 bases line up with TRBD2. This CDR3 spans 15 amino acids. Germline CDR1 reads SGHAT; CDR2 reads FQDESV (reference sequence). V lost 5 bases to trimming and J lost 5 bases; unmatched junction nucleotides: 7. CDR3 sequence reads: CASSPGGGRTGELFF. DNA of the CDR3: TGTGCCAGCAGCCCTGGAGGCGGGAGGACCGGGGAGCTGTTTTTT.

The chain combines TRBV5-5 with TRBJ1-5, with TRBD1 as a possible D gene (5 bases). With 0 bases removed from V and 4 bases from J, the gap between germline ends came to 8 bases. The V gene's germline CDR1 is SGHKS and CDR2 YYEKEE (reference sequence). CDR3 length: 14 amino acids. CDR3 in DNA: TGTGCCAGCAGCTTGGCCGGGGGTAATCAGCCCCAGCATTTT. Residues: CASSLAGGNQPQHF.

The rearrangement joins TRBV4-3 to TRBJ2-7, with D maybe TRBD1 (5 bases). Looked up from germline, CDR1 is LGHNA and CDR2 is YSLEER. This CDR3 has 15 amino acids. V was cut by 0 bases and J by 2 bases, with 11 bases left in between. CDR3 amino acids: CASSQDLQGPYEQYF. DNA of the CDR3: TGCGCCAGCAGCCAAGATCTTCAGGGCCCCTACGAGCAGTACTTC.

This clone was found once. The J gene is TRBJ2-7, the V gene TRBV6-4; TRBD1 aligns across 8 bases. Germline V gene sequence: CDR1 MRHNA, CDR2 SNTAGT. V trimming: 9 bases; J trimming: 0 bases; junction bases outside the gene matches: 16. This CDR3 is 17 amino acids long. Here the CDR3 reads CASFPEYRDRSSYEQYF. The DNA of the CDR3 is TGTGCCAGTTTCCCCGAGTACCGGGACAGGTCCTCCTACGAGCAGTACTTC.

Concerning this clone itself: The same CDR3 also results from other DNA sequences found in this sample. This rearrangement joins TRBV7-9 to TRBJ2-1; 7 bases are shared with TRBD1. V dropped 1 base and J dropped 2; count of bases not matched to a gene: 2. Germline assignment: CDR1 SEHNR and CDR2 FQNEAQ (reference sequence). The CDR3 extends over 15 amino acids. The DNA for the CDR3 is TGTGCCAGCAGCTTAGGCCAGGGGGCCTACAATGAGCAGTTCTTC. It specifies CASSLGQGAYNEQFF.

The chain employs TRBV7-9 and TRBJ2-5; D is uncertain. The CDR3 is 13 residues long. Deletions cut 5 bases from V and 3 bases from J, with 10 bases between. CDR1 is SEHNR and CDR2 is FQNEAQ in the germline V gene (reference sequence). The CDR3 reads CASSAPAEETQYF. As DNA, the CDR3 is TGTGCCAGCAGCGCCCCCGCGGAAGAGACCCAGTACTTC.

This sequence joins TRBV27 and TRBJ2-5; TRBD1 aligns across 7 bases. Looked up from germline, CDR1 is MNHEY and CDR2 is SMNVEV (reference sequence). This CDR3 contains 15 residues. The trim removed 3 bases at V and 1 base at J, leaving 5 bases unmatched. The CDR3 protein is CASSFRRQGQETQYF. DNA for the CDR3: TGTGCCAGCAGTTTTCGCAGACAGGGCCAAGAGACCCAGTACTTC.

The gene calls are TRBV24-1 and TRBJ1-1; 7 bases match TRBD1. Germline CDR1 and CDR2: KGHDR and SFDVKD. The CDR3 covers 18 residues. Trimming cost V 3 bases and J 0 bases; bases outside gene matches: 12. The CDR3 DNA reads TGTGCCACCAGTGATCCCGACAGGGCGGAGAGGATGAACACTGAAGCTTTCTTT. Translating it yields CATSDPDRAERMNTEAFF.